What follows is one TCR beta chain and its context. The antigen remains unidentified. CDR3 length: 15 amino acids. In germline, CDR1 is SGHNT, CDR2 YENEEA. With 8 bases removed from V and 2 bases from J, the gap between germline ends came to 17 bases. Diagnostic assessment was based on clinical symptoms, serum thyroxine and TRAb, thyroid ultrasound and orbital computed tomography. The CDR3 regions of TCR beta were amplified from RNA transcripts. HTBI primers drove first-round RT-PCR of the TCR CDR3. A single record per CDR3 protein comes from TCRdb applying MiXCR to the multiplex PCR reads. The sample lists around 450,000 distinct CDR3 sequences, around 14% occurring once. The data originate from a study of T cells in Graves' hyperthyroidism and ophthalmopathy. In the study overall: Peripheral blood collection took place at initial diagnosis, before any treatment.

Study-wide points: Stable hyperthyroidism was told apart from ophthalmopathy by a model built on 13 V-J features.

The sequence was obtained from a woman between 18 and 29 years old with Graves' hyperthyroidism. The sequencing sample was made of blood. The chain links TRBV11-3 to TRBJ2-3; D tentatively fits TRBD1 or TRBD2 (6 bases each). The CDR3 is CASRGLVELTDTQYF. DNA for the CDR3: TGTGCCAGCCGGGGGCTGGTAGAACTCACAGATACGCAGTATTTT.